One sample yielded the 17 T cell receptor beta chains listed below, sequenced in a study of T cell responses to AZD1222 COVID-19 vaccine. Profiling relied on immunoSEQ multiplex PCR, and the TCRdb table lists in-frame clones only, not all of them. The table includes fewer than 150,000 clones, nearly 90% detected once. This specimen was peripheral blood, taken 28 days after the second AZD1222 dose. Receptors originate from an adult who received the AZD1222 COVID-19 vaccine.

CDR3 nucleotides: TGTGCCAGTACATACAGCCGCGCCCGGGGGACTGAAGCTTTCTTT. Its translation: CASTYSRARGTEAFF. V is TRBV19 and J is TRBJ1-1, with a tentative D call TRBD1 (5 bases). V was pared by 7 bases and J by 5 bases, with 20 bases between. The CDR3 contains 15 residues. Germline V gene sequence: CDR1 LNHDA, CDR2 SQIVND (reference sequence).

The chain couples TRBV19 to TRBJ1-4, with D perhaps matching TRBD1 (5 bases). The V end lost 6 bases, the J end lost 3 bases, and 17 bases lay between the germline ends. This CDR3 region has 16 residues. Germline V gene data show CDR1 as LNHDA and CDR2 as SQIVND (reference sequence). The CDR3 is CASRNTQAAANEKLFF. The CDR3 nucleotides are TGTGCCAGTAGAAACACACAGGCCGCGGCTAATGAAAAACTGTTTTTT.

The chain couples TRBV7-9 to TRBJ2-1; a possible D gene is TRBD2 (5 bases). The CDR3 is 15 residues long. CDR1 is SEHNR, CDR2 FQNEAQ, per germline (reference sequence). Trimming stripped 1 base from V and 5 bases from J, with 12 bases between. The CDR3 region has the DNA TGTGCCAGCAGCTTAGTCGACGGGGTTGACAATGAGCAGTTCTTC. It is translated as CASSLVDGVDNEQFF.

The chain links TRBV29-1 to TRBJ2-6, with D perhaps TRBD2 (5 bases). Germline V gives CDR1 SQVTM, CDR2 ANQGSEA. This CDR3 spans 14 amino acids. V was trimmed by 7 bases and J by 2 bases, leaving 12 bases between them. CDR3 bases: TGCAGCGCCGGAGGATCAGCTGGGGCCAACGTCCTGACTTTC. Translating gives CSAGGSAGANVLTF.

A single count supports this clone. DNA of the CDR3: TGCGCCAGCAGCTTGGGAGGGGCGGGGGCGAACACTGAAGCTTTCTTT. It translates to CASSLGGAGANTEAFF. The chain has TRBV5-1 and TRBJ1-1; weak D call: TRBD1 (6 bases). Germline CDR1 is SGHRS and CDR2 is YFSETQ. Deletions cut 0 bases from V and 1 base from J, with 13 bases between. This CDR3 comprises 16 residues.

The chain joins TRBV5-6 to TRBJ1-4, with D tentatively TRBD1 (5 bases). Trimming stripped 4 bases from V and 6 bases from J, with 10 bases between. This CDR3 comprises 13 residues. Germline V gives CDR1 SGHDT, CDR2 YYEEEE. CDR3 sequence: CASSRDLDEKLFF. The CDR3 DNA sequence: TGTGCCAGCAGCCGGGACTTAGATGAAAAACTGTTTTTT.

CDR3 bases: TGTGCCAGCAGTTTGACATCAGGGAACACTGAAGCTTTCTTT. Protein sequence: CASSLTSGNTEAFF. V gene TRBV28 combines with J gene TRBJ1-1; D gene unclear. Germline V gives CDR1 MDHEN, CDR2 SYDVKM. This CDR3 is built from 14 residues. The V end lost 3 bases, the J end lost 1 base, and 9 bases lay between the germline ends.

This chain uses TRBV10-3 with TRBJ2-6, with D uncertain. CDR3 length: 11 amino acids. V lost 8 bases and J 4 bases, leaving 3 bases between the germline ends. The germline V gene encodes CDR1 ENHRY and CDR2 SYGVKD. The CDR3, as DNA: TGTGCCATCCAGGGGGCCAACGTCCTGACTTTC. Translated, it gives CAIQGANVLTF.

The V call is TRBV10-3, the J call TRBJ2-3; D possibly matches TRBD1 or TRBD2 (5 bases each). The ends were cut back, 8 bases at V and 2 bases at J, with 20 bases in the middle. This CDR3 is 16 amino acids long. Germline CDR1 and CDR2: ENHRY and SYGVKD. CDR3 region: CAIQVPSEGITDTQYF. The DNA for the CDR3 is TGTGCCATCCAAGTGCCCTCCGAGGGGATCACAGATACGCAGTATTTT.

CDR3 region: CASTKNPNTEAFF. CDR3 in DNA: TGCGCCAGCACAAAAAATCCGAACACTGAAGCTTTCTTT. This chain links TRBV5-1 with TRBJ1-1; no clear D. This CDR3 is built from 13 residues. V was trimmed by 6 bases and J by 1 base, leaving 10 bases between them. Per the germline V gene, CDR1 is SGHRS and CDR2 is YFSETQ.

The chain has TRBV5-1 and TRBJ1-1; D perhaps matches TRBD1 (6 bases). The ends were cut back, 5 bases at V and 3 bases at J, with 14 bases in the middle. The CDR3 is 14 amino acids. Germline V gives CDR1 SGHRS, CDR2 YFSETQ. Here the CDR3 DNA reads TGCGCCAGCAGATATGGGGGGCGAGACACTGAAGCTTTCTTT. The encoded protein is CASRYGGRDTEAFF.

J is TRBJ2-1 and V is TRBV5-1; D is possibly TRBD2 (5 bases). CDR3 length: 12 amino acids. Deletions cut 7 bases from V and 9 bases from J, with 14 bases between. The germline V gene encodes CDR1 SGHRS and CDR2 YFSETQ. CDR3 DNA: TGCGCCAGCGGGCATACTAGTGTTGAGCAGTTCTTC. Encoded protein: CASGHTSVEQFF.

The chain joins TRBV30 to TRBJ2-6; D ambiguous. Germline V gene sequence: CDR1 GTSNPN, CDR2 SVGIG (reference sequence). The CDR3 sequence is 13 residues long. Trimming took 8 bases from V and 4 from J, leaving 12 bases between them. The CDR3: CALYGPGANVLTF. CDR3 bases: TGTGCCCTCTACGGACCCGGGGCCAACGTCCTGACTTTC.

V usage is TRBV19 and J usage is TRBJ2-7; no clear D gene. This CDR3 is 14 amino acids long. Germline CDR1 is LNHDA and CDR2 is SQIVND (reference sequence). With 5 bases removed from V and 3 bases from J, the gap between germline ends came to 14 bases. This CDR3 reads CASSLRRADYEQYF. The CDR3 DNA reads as TGTGCCAGTAGTTTGCGACGGGCTGACTACGAGCAGTACTTC.

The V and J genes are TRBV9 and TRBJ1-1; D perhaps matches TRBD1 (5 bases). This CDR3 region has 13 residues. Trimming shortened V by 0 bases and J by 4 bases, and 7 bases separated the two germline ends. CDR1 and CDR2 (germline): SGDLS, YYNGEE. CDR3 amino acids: CASSVEGRTEAFF. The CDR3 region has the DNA TGTGCCAGCAGCGTAGAGGGACGCACTGAAGCTTTCTTT.

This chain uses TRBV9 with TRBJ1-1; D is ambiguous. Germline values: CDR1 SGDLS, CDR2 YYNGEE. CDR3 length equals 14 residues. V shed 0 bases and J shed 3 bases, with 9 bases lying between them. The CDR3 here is CASSVERGYTEAFF. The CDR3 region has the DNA TGTGCCAGCAGCGTAGAAAGAGGGTACACTGAAGCTTTCTTT.

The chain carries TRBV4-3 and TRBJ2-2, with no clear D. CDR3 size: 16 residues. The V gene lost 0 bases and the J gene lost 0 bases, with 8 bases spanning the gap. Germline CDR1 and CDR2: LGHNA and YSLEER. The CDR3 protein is CASSQDGQTNTGELFF. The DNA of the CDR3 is TGCGCCAGCAGCCAAGATGGGCAGACGAACACCGGGGAGCTGTTTTTT.